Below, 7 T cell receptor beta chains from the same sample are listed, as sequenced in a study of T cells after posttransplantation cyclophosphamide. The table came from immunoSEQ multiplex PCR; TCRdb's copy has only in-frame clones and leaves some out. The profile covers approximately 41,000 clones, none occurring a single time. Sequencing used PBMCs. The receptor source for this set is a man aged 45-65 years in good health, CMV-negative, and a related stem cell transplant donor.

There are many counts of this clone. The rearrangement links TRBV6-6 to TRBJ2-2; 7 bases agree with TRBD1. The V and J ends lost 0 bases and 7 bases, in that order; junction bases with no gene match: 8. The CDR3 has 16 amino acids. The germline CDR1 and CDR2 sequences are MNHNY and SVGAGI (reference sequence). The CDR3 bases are TGTGCCAGCAGTTACTCGGACAGGAAGAAAGGCGGGGAGCTGTTTTTT. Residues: CASSYSDRKKGGELFF.

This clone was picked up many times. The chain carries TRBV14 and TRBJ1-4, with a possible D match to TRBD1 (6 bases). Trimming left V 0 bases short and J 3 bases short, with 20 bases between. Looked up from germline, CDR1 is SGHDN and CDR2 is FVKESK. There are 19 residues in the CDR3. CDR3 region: CASSQDPQQGLGANEKLFF. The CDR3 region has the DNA TGTGCCAGCAGCCAAGACCCACAACAGGGTTTAGGGGCTAATGAAAAACTGTTTTTT.

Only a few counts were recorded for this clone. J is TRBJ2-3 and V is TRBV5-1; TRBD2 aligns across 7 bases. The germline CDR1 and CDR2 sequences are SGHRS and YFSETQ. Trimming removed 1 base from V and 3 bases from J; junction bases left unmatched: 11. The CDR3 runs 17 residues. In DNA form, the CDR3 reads TGCGCCAGCAGCTTGCAAGACGGGAGGACGGTTACAGATACGCAGTATTTT. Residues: CASSLQDGRTVTDTQYF.

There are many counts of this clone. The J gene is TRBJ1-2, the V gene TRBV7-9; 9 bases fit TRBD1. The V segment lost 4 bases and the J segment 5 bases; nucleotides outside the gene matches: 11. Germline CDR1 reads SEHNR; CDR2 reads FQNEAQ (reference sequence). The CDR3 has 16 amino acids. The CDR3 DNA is TGTGCCAGCAGCTCCCCGGGACAGGGACAGATTTATGGCTACACCTTC. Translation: CASSSPGQGQIYGYTF.

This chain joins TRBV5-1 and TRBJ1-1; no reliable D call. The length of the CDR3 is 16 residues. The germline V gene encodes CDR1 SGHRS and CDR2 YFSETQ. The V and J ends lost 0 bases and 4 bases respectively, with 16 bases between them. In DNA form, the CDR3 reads TGCGCCAGCAGCTTGGCTGCGGGAGAACTGAGCACTGAAGCTTTCTTT. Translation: CASSLAAGELSTEAFF.

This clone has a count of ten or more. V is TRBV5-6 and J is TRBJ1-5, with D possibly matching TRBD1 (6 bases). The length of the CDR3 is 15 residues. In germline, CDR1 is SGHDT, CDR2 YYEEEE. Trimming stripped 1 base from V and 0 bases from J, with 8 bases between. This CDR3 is CASSLRGASNQPQHF. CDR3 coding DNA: TGTGCCAGCAGCTTGCGGGGGGCTAGCAATCAGCCCCAGCATTTT.

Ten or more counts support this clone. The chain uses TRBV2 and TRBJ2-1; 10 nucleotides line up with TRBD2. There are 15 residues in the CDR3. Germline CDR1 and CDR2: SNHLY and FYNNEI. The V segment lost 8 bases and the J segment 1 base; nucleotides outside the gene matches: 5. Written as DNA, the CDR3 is TGTGCCAGCTATGAACTAGCGGGATCCTACAATGAGCAGTTCTTC. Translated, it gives CASYELAGSYNEQFF. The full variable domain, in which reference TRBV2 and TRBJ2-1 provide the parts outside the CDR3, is EPEVTQTPSHQVTQMGQEVILRCVPISNHLYFYWYRQILGQKVEFLVSFYNNEISEKSEIFDDQFSVERPDGSNFTLKIRSTKLEDSAMYFCASYELAGSYNEQFFGPGTRLTVL.